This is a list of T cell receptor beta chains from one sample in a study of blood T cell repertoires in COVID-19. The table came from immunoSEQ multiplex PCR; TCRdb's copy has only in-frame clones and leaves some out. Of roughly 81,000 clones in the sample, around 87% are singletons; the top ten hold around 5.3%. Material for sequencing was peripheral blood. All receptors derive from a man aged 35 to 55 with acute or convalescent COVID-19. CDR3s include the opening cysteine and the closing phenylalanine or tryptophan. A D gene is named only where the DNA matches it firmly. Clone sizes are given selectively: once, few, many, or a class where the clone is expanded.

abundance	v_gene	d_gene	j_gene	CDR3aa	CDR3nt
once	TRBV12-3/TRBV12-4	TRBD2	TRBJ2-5	CASRTSVETQYF	TGTGCCAGCAGAACTAGCGTTGAGACCCAGTACTTC
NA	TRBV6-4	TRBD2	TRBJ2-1	CASSLLAGGYNEQFF	TGTGCCAGCAGCTTACTAGCGGGGGGCTACAATGAGCAGTTCTTC
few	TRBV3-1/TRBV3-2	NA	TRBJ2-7	CASSQGTVPEQYF	TGTGCCAGCAGCCAAGGGACAGTACCCGAGCAGTACTTC
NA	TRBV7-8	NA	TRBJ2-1	CASGPIEGLNEQFF	TGTGCCAGCGGCCCCATCGAGGGCCTCAATGAGCAGTTCTTC
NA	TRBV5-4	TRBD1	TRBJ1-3	CASSRGQAVEGNTIYF	TGTGCCAGCAGCAGGGGACAGGCAGTGGAGGGAAACACCATATATTTT
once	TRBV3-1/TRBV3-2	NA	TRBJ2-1	CASSQHLAGEQFF	TGTGCCAGCAGCCAACACCTAGCCGGTGAGCAGTTCTTC
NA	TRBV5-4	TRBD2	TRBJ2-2	CASSQRTSGTAGELFF	TGTGCCAGCAGCCAACGGACTAGCGGGACCGCCGGGGAGCTGTTTTTT
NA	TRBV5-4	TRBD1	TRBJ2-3	CASSSMDREGVGTQYF	TGTGCCAGCAGCTCGATGGACAGGGAAGGGGTCGGTACGCAGTATTTT
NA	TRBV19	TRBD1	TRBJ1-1	CASRLVGQGATEAFF	TGTGCCAGTAGGTTGGTCGGACAGGGGGCGACTGAAGCTTTCTTT
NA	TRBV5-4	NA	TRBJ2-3	CASSLEFRPDTQYF	TGTGCCAGCAGCTTGGAATTCAGGCCAGATACGCAGTATTTT
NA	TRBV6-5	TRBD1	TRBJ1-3	CASRQGVGSGNTIYF	TGTGCCAGCAGACAGGGGGTCGGCTCTGGAAACACCATATATTTT
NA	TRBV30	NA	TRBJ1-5	CAWRSGSNQPQHF	TGTGCCTGGAGATCGGGTAGCAATCAGCCCCAGCATTTT
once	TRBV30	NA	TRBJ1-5	CAWSEGISNQPQHF	TGTGCCTGGAGTGAGGGGATTAGCAATCAGCCCCAGCATTTT
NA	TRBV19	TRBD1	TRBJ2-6	CASSIIGTGTGANVLTF	TGTGCCAGTAGTATAATCGGGACAGGGACTGGGGCCAACGTCCTGACTTTC
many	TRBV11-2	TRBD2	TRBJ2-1	CASSHISGRNYNEQFF	TGTGCCAGCAGCCACATTAGCGGGAGGAACTACAATGAGCAGTTCTTC
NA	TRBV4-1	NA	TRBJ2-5	CASSQGPGDFQETQYF	TGCGCCAGCAGCCAAGGGCCCGGTGACTTCCAAGAGACCCAGTACTTC
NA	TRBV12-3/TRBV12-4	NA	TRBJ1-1	CASKKQANTEAFF	TGTGCCAGCAAAAAACAGGCAAACACTGAAGCTTTCTTT
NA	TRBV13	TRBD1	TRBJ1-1	CASSLATDRTVKVMNTEAFF	TGTGCCAGCAGCTTAGCCACGGACAGGACTGTGAAGGTAATGAACACTGAAGCTTTCTTT
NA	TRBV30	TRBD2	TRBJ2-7	CAWSRGGVAYEQYF	TGTGCCTGGAGTCGGGGGGGGGTCGCCTACGAGCAGTACTTC
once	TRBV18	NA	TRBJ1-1	CASSPSGGVPRVVDTEAFF	TGTGCCAGCTCACCCTCCGGGGGGGTGCCACGGGTGGTGGACACTGAAGCTTTCTTT
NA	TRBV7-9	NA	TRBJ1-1	CASSGQQGDTEAFF	TGTGCCAGCAGCGGTCAACAGGGAGACACTGAAGCTTTCTTT
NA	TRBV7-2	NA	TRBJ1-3	CASSFGPGGGGNTIYF	TGTGCCAGCAGCTTTGGCCCGGGGGGGGGCGGAAACACCATATATTTT
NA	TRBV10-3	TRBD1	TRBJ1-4	CAISEGQGSEKLFF	TGTGCCATCAGTGAAGGACAGGGAAGTGAAAAACTGTTTTTT
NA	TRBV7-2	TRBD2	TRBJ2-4	CASSSGLSGGANIQYF	TGTGCCAGCAGTTCGGGCCTTAGCGGGGGGGCAAACATTCAGTACTTC